Below, 9 T cell receptor beta chains from the same sample are listed, as sequenced in a study of control samples from healthy donors and cancer patients. The protocol was immunoSEQ multiplex PCR, while the TCRdb copy is restricted to in-frame clones and leaves out a portion. The profile covers about 130,000 clones, with under 90% appearing a single time and over 6.5% taken by the ten largest. The sequenced sample was PBMCs. The receptors derive from a man aged 50-60 years with head and neck cancer.

CDR3 residues: CASSGLVETQYF. CDR3 nucleotide sequence: TGTGCCAGCAGCGGACTAGTAGAGACCCAGTACTTC. This rearrangement joins TRBV5-6 to TRBJ2-5, with 7 positions matching TRBD2. The V segment lost 4 bases and the J segment 4 bases; nucleotides outside the gene matches: 1. Germline CDR1 and CDR2: SGHDT and YYEEEE. CDR3 length: 12 amino acids.

The chain joins TRBV4-1 to TRBJ2-4; the match to TRBD2 covers 9 bases. Germline V gene data show CDR1 as MGHRA and CDR2 as YSYEKL. With V trimmed by 5 bases and J by 4 bases, 6 bases remained unmatched. This CDR3 spans 15 amino acids. CDR3 region: CASSYSGGLKNIQYF. DNA for the CDR3: TGCGCCAGCAGCTACAGCGGGGGGTTGAAAAACATTCAGTACTTC.

This clone came up once. V usage is TRBV6-5 and J usage is TRBJ1-1; no clear D. The CDR3 loop spans 15 amino acids. Germline V gene sequence: CDR1 MNHEY, CDR2 SVGAGI. The V gene lost 6 bases and the J gene lost 0 bases, with 14 bases spanning the gap. The CDR3: CASSNDGGMNTEAFF. CDR3 in DNA: TGTGCCAGCAGCAACGACGGAGGGATGAACACTGAAGCTTTCTTT.

This sequence joins TRBV3-1 (or the pseudogene TRBV3-2) and TRBJ2-7, with 7 bases matching TRBD2. V lost 1 base and J lost 4; bases outside the gene matches: 4. CDR1 LGHDT and CDR2 YNNKEL come from the germline V gene (reference sequence). This CDR3 is built from 14 residues. This CDR3 is CASSQGGAGYEQYF. Written as DNA, the CDR3 is TGTGCCAGCAGCCAAGGGGGAGCGGGGTACGAGCAGTACTTC.

J is TRBJ1-4 and V is TRBV6-1; D is uncertain. The CDR3 totals 15 residues. V was cut by 2 bases and J by 6 bases, with 13 bases left in between. The germline CDR1 and CDR2 sequences are MNHNS and SASEGT. CDR3 sequence (DNA): TGTGCCAGCAGTGAACTCGGGCGAGGGTATGAAAAACTGTTTTTT. Encoded protein: CASSELGRGYEKLFF.

The count of this clone is one. The CDR3 region has the DNA TGTGCCTGGAGTGTATCCTATGAGCAGTTCTTC. Amino acids: CAWSVSYEQFF. The chain has TRBV30 and TRBJ2-1; D remains ambiguous. In germline, CDR1 is GTSNPN, CDR2 SVGIG (reference sequence). The V and J ends lost 0 bases and 8 bases respectively, with 5 bases between them. The CDR3 runs to 11 residues.

The V gene is TRBV7-3, the J gene TRBJ2-7; the D call may be TRBD1 or TRBD2 (5 bases each). With 0 bases removed from V and 2 bases from J, the gap between germline ends came to 11 bases. The CDR3 is 15 residues long. Germline values: CDR1 SGHTA, CDR2 FQGTGA. In nucleotides, the CDR3 is TGTGCCAGCAGCTTAACTAGCATGGGACCCTACGAGCAGTACTTC. Translating gives CASSLTSMGPYEQYF.

The chain carries TRBV5-1 and TRBJ1-4; D not resolved. Germline lookup yields CDR1 SGHRS and CDR2 YFSETQ. Trimming removed 3 bases at V and 5 bases at J, with 14 bases between. The CDR3 has 15 residues. CDR3 bases: TGCGCCAGCAGCTCCCTCGGGTCCTCAAATGAAAAACTGTTTTTT. This encodes CASSSLGSSNEKLFF. Variable domain in full (rest from reference TRBV5-1 and TRBJ1-4): KAGVTQTPRYLIKTRGQQVTLSCSPISGHRSVSWYQQTPGQGLQFLFEYFSETQRNKGNFPGRFSGRQFSNSRSEMNVSTLELGDSALYLCASSSLGSSNEKLFFGSGTQLSVL.

This clone was recorded once. The chain uses TRBV27 and TRBJ2-1, with 10 bases that match TRBD2. This CDR3 region has 15 residues. V gave up 3 bases and J gave up 7 bases; unmatched junction bases: 6. The germline V gene encodes CDR1 MNHEY and CDR2 SMNVEV (reference sequence). The CDR3 spells CASSFSGGPGNEQFF. CDR3 sequence (DNA): TGTGCCAGCAGTTTTAGCGGGGGGCCGGGAAATGAGCAGTTCTTC.